This TCR beta chain was captured by sequencing in a study of blood T cell repertoires in COVID-19. Study details: In each case, the material was cDNA or gDNA derived from T cells, B-cell-depleted T cells, or PBMCs.

The participants were between roughly 18 and 100 years old and came from roughly 25 US areas. Cohort allocation depended upon clinical history that participants reported. Germline V gives CDR1 LGHDT, CDR2 YNNKEL (reference sequence). The CDR3 runs 15 residues. V trimming: 4 bases; J trimming: 5 bases; junction bases outside the gene matches: 4. Profiling relied on immunoSEQ multiplex PCR, and the TCRdb table lists in-frame clones only, not all of them. Among hundreds of thousands of clones listed, around 91% were seen once. The chain employs TRBV3-1 (or the pseudogene TRBV3-2) and TRBJ2-7, with TRBD2 identical over 14 bases. The clonotype originates from a woman between 18 and 30 years old who had recovered from COVID-19. The sequenced sample was PBMCs or T cells enriched from blood (not recorded which). The CDR3 coding sequence is TGTGCCAGCAGCCCGGGACTAGCGGGAGACCACGAGCAGTACTTC. This translates into CASSPGLAGDHEQYF.